This TCR beta chain is drawn from a study of cytomegalovirus exposure and HLA in healthy donors. Study context: In an earlier analysis, 90 million to 120 million unique TCR beta sequences were found from approximately 190 million T cells.

The PCR was carried out with 60 Vbeta primers and 13 Jbeta primers. Sequencing used immunoSEQ multiplex PCR; TCRdb keeps in-frame clones, though not all of them. The top ten clones hold around 5.7% of a sample with 200,000 to 300,000 clones, roughly 87% of them seen once. Findings of the study overall: In a later analysis, specific HLA alleles were associated with over 15,000 TCR beta sequences at a 0.05 false discovery rate. Later analysis found that TCR beta chains associated with HLA were more clonally expanded than other, equally common chains.

Details on this clone: What it recognizes is unknown. One junction end disagrees with the germline gene, perhaps due to a read error.

CDR1 and CDR2 from the germline V gene are SGHAT and FQNNGV. This CDR3 has 12 amino acids. The chain couples TRBV11-2 to TRBJ2-7, with 10 bases matching TRBD1. Material for sequencing was PBMCs. This sequence originates from a woman in her thirties or forties in good health and CMV-seropositive. The CDR3, as DNA: TGTGCCAGCAGTCAGACAGGGGGCGAGCAGCACTTC. Its translation is CASSQTGGEQHF.